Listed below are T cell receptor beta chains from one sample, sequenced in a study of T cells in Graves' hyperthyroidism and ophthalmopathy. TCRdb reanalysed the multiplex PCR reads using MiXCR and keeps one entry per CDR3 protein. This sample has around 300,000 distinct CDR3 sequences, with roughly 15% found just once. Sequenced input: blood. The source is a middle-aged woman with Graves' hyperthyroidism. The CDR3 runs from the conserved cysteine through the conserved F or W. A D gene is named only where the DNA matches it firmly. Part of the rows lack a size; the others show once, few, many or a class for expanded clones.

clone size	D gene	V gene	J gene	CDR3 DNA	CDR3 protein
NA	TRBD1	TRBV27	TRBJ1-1	TGTCCCAGCAGTTTATCGGGGACAGGGGGTTCCGCCACTGAAGCGTTCTTT	CPSSLSGTGGSATEAFF
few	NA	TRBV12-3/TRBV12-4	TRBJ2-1	TGTGCCAGCAGAGCCGGGACTGATAGCTCCTACAATGAGCAGTTCTTC	CASRAGTDSSYNEQFF
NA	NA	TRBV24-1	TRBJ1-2	TGTGCCACCAGTGACCCTAGATTGACAGGCGGAGGCTACACCTTC	CATSDPRLTGGGYTF
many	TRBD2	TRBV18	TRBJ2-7	TGTGCCAGCTCACCAGCGGGAGGTGGCGACGAGCAGTACTTC	CASSPAGGGDEQYF
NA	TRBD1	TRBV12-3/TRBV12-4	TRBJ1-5	TGTGCCAGCACCCCCGGGACAGGGCTAAATCAGCCCCAGCATTTT	CASTPGTGLNQPQHF
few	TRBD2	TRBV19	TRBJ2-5	TGTGCCAGTACCCTCCGTGGGGCTAGCGGGGGCCAAGAGACCCAGTACTTC	CASTLRGASGGQETQYF
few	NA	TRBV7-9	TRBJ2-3	TGTGCCAGTAACCCGGGCACAGATACGCAGTATTTT	CASNPGTDTQYF
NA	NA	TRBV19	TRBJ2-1	TGTGCCAGTAGTATAGCGGGGAAAGACTCCTACAATGAGCAGTTCTTC	CASSIAGKDSYNEQFF
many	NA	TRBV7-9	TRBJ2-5	TGTGCCAGCAGCTCCAATGACAGATCGGAGACCCAGTACTTC	CASSSNDRSETQYF
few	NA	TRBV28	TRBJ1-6	TGTGCCAGCAGTTTGGCCTCAAACTTTTCACCCCTCCACTTT	CASSLASNFSPLHF
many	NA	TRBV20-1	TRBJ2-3	TGCAGTGCTCGGGCCTTAACAGGTGACGGGGATACGCAGTATTTT	CSARALTGDGDTQYF
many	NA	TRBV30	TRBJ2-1	TGTGCCTGGAGTGTAGGAGGGGTTTACAATGAGCAGTTCTTC	CAWSVGGVYNEQFF
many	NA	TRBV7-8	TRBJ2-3	TGTGCCAGCAGCTCGTACGGGGATTCGCAGTATTTT	CASSSYGDSQYF
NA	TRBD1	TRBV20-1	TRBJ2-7	TGCAGTGCTAGAGGCGTCCTAGGGACAGATCCCTACGAGCAGTACTTC	CSARGVLGTDPYEQYF
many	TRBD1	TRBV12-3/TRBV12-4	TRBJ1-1	TGTGCCAGCAGGATCGGACAGGGGGAGACTGAAGCTTTCTTT	CASRIGQGETEAFF
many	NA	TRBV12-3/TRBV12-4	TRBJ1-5	TGTGCCAGCAGTTTAGCGGGGAAACAGCCCCAGCATTTT	CASSLAGKQPQHF
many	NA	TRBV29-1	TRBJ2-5	TGCAGCGTTGCTCAAGAGCGTGTCTACGAGGAGACCCAGTACTTC	CSVAQERVYEETQYF
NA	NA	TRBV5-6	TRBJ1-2	TGTGCCAGCAGCTTGTACACCCCCCTGGGGCAGGCGACTTATGGCTACACCTTC	CASSLYTPLGQATYGYTF
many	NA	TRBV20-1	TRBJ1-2	TGCAGTGCTAGAATGGAGGGCAGGGCGGTAGGCTACACCTTC	CSARMEGRAVGYTF
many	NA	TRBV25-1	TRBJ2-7	TGTGCCAGCTCGCAGGGATTTTCCTACGAGCAGTACTTC	CASSQGFSYEQYF
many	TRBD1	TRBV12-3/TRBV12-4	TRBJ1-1	TGTGCCAGCAGCCGAGGGACAGGGCAACTCCATATGAACACTGAAGCTTTCTTT	CASSRGTGQLHMNTEAFF
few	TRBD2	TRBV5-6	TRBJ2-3	TGTGCCAGCAGCCGGTATGTGGCTAGCGGGCTGGATACGCAGTATTTT	CASSRYVASGLDTQYF
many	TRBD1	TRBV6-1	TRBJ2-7	TGTGCCAGCCGAGGTGGTGGGACAGGGCTCTCCTACGAGCAGTACTTC	CASRGGGTGLSYEQYF
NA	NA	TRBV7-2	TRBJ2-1	TGTGCCAGCAGCCATCGGACGAGGAGCTCCTACAATGAGCAGTTCTTC	CASSHRTRSSYNEQFF
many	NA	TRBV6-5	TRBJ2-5	TGTGCCAGCAGTTACTCGCTCGTGGAGACCCAGTACTTC	CASSYSLVETQYF
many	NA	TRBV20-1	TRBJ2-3	TGCAGTGCTAGAGAGCTCCAGTCGGGCACAGATACGCAGTATTTT	CSARELQSGTDTQYF
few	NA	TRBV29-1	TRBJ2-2	TGCAGCGGCCTCTGGGACACCGGGGAGCTGTTTTTT	CSGLWDTGELFF
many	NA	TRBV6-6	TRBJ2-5	TGTGCCAGCAGTTACTCCGTGTCCTACCCCGGTGAGACCCAGTACTTC	CASSYSVSYPGETQYF
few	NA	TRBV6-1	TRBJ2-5	TGTGCCAGCGGCCATGGAGTTCGAGAGACCCAGTACTTC	CASGHGVRETQYF
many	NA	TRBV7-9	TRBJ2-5	TGTGCCAGCAGCTTATTGGATCGTGGGGCCGAGACCCAGTACTTC	CASSLLDRGAETQYF
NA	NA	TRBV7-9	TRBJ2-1	TGTGCCAGCACCCGAGTGGGCCTCTCCTACAATGAGCAGTTCTTC	CASTRVGLSYNEQFF
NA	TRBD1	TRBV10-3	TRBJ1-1	TGTGCCGCCCAGTCCCGGACAGGGGAGAACACTGAAGCTTTCTTT	CAAQSRTGENTEAFF
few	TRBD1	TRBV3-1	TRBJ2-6	TGTGCCAGCAGCCCACGGGACAGCCGCTCTGGGGCCAACGTCCTGACTTTC	CASSPRDSRSGANVLTF
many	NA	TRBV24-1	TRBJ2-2	TGTGCCACCAGTGATCCGGCCGGGGAGCTGTTTTTT	CATSDPAGELFF
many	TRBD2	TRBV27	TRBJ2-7	TGTGCCAGCAGACCGTCTGCGGGAGGGAAGTACGAGCAGTACTTC	CASRPSAGGKYEQYF
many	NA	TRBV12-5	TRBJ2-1	TGTGCTAGTGGTTTAGTCGGGATCAGCTCCTACAATGAGCAGTTCTTC	CASGLVGISSYNEQFF
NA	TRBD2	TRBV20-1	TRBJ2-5	TGCAGTGCTTCGACCGGGACTAGCGGGAGGGAGACCCAGTACTTC	CSASTGTSGRETQYF
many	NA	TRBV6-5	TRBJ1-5	TGTGCCAGCAGTTACACGGGGACTGATCAGCCCCAGCATTTT	CASSYTGTDQPQHF
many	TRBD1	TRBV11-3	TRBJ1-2	TGTGCCAGCAAACCGGGACAGGGGAACTATGGCTACACCTTC	CASKPGQGNYGYTF
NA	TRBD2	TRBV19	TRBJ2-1	TGTGCCAGTAGTATAGACATAGCGGGAGGGCGGGTCTTTAGCTCCTACAATGAGCAGTTCTTC	CASSIDIAGGRVFSSYNEQFF
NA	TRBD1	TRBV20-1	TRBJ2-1	TGCAGTGCTAGAGATCCGGGACAGGGGAATGTGAAGTTCTTC	CSARDPGQGNVKFF
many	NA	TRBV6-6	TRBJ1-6	TGTGCCAGCAGTTACGGGCAGAGGCTCTCCTATAATTCACCCCTCCACTTT	CASSYGQRLSYNSPLHF
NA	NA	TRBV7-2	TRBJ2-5	TGTGCCAGCAGCTTAGCCAGGGTGGAAGAGACCCAGTACTTC	CASSLARVEETQYF
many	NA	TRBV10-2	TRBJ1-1	TGCGCCAGCAGTGAGTCGGCTCCCCAAACTGAAGCTTTCTTT	CASSESAPQTEAFF
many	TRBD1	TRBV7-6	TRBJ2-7	TGTGCCAGCAGCTTGACGCCAGGGGGACGTTACGAGCAGTACTTC	CASSLTPGGRYEQYF
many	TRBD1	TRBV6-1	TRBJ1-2	TGTGCCAGCAGGGACAGGGGGCTACTGGATGGCTACACCTTC	CASRDRGLLDGYTF
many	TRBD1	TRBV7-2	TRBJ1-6	TGTGCCAGCAGACCGACAGGGCCTTATAATTCACCCCTCCACTTT	CASRPTGPYNSPLHF
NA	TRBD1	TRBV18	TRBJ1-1	TGTGCCAGCTCAGGGGGACAGGGGGAAAATGAAGCTTTCTTT	CASSGGQGENEAFF
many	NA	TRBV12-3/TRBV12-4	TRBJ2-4	TGTGCCAGCAGTTTAAGAGGACAGGCCGGGAGCAAAAACATTCAGTACTTC	CASSLRGQAGSKNIQYF